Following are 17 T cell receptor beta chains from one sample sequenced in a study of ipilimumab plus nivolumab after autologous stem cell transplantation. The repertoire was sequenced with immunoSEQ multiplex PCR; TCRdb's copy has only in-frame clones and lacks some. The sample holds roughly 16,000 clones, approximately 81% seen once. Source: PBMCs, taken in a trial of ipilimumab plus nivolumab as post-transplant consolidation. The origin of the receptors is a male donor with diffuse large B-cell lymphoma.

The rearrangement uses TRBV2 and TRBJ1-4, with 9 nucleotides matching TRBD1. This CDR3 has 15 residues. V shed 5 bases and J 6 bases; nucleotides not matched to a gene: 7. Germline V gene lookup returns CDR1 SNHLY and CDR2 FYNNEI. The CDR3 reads CASSSLRDRDEKLFF. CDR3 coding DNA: TGTGCCAGCAGTAGCCTCCGGGACAGGGATGAAAAACTGTTTTTT.

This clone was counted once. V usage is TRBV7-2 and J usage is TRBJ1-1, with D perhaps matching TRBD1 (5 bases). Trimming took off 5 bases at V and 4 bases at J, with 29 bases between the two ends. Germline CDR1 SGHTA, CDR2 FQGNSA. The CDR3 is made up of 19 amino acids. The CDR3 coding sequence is TGTGCCAGCAGCCTACCCCCGATGTGGGGCCGGGGGTGGGGCACTGAAGCTTTCTTT. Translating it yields CASSLPPMWGRGWGTEAFF.

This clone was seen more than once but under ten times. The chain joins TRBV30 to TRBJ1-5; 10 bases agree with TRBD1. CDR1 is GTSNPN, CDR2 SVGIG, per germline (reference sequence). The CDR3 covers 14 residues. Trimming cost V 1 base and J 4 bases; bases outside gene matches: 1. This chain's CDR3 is CAWSGTGGNQPQHF. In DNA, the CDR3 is TGTGCCTGGAGTGGGACAGGGGGAAATCAGCCCCAGCATTTT.

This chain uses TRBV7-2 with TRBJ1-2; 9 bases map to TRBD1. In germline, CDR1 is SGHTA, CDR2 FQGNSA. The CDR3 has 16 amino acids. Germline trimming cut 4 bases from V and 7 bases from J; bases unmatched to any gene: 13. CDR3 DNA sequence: TGTGCCAGCAGCTCACAACAGGGGGCTTCGAGGAGTGGCTACACCTTC. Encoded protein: CASSSQQGASRSGYTF.

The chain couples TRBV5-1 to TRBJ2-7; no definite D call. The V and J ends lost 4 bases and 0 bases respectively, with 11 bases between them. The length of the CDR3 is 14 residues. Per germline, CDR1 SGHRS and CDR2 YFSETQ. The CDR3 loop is CASSLGPSSYEQYF. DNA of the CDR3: TGCGCCAGCAGCCTAGGGCCAAGCTCCTACGAGCAGTACTTC.

CDR3 loop: CASSLPGLRGYTF. The CDR3 DNA reads as TGTGCCAGCAGCCTTCCGGGACTACGCGGCTACACCTTC. This chain links TRBV7-9 with TRBJ1-2, with D possibly TRBD1 on 5 matching bases. CDR1 SEHNR and CDR2 FQNEAQ come from the germline V gene (reference sequence). There are 13 residues in the CDR3. The V end lost 5 bases, the J end lost 8 bases, and 15 bases lay between the germline ends.

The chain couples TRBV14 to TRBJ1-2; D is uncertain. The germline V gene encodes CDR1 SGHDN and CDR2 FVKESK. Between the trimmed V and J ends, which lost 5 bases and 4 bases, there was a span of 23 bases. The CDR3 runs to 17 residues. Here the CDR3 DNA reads TGTGCCAGCAGCTCTCTCGGGTCACTACCCGCATTCTATGGCTACACCTTC. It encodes CASSSLGSLPAFYGYTF.

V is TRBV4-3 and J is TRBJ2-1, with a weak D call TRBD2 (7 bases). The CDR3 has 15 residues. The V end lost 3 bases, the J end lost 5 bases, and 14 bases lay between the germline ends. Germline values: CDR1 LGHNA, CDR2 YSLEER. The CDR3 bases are TGCGCCAGCAGCCAGTGGGGGGGGGCCGACAATGAGCAGTTCTTC. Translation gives CASSQWGGADNEQFF.

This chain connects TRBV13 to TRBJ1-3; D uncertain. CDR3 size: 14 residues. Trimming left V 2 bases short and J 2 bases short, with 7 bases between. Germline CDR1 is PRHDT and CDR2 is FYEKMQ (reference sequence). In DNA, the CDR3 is TGTGCCAGCAGCTTATGGCGGGCTGGAAACACCATATATTTT. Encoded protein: CASSLWRAGNTIYF.

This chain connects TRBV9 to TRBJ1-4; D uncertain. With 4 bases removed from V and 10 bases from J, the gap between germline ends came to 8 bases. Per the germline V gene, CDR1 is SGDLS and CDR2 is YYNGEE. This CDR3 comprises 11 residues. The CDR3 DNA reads TGTGCCAGCAGCACGCCGGGAAAACTGTTTTTT. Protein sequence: CASSTPGKLFF.

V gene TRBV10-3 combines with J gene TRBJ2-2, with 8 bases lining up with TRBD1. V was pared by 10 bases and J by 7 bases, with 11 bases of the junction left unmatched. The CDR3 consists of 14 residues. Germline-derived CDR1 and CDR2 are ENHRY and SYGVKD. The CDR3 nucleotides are TGTGCCACCAATTCCGGACAGGGCGGCGGGGAGCTGTTTTTT. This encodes CATNSGQGGGELFF.

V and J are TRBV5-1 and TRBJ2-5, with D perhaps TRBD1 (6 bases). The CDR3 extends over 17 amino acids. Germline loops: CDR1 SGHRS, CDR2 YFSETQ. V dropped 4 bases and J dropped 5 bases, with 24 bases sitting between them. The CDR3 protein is CASSSTQTHRVRETQYF. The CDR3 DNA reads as TGCGCCAGCAGCAGCACACAAACACACAGGGTCCGGGAGACCCAGTACTTC. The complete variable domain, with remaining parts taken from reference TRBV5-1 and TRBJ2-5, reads KAGVTQTPRYLIKTRGQQVTLSCSPISGHRSVSWYQQTPGQGLQFLFEYFSETQRNKGNFPGRFSGRQFSNSRSEMNVSTLELGDSALYLCASSSTQTHRVRETQYFGPGTRLLVL.

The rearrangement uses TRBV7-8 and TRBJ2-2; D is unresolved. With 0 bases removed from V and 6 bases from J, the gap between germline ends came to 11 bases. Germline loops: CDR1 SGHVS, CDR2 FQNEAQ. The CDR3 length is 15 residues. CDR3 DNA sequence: TGTGCCAGCAGCTTAGCTGGACGGACGGCCGGGGAGCTGTTTTTT. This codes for CASSLAGRTAGELFF.

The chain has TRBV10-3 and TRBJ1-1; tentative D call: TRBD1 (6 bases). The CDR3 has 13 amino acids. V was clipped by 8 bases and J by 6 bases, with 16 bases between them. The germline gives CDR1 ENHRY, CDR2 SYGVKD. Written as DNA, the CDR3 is TGTGCCATCCGGGCCAGGGGCCAGGCTGAAGCTTTCTTT. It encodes CAIRARGQAEAFF.

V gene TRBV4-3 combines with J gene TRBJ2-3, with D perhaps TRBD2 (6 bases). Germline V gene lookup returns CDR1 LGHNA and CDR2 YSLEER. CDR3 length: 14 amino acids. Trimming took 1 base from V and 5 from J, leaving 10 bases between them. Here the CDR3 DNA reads TGCGCCAGCAGCCAAGGGCGGGGTGTAGATACGCAGTATTTT. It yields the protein CASSQGRGVDTQYF.

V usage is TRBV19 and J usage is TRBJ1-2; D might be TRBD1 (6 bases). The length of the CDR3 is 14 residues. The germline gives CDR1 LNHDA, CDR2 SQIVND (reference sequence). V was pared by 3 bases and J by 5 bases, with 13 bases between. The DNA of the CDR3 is TGTGCCAGTAGTATCCCAGGGGTTTTTTATGGCTACACCTTC. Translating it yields CASSIPGVFYGYTF.

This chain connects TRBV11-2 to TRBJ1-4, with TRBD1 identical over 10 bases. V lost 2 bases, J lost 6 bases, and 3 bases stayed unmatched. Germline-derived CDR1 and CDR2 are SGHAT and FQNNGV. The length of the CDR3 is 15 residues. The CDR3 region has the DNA TGTGCCAGCAGCTTATTCGGGACAGGGGATGAAAAACTGTTTTTT. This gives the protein CASSLFGTGDEKLFF.